The rows below give T cell receptor beta chains drawn from one sample of a study of cytomegalovirus exposure and HLA in healthy donors. Repertoires were generated with immunoSEQ multiplex PCR, while TCRdb's copy carries only in-frame clones and drops some. Its clone listing holds over 150,000 clones. Sequencing was performed on PBMCs. The receptors derive from a boy younger than 18 in good health and CMV-seronegative. CDR3s include the opening cysteine and the closing phenylalanine or tryptophan. The order of the fields is D gene, J gene, V gene, CDR3 protein, CDR3 DNA. The D gene is left open where the match is weak.

.,TRBJ2-1,TRBV9,CASSVDVTSEQFF,TGTGCCAGCAGCGTAGACGTAACTAGCGAGCAGTTCTTC
.,TRBJ2-1,TRBV7-7,CASSAHVASSYNEQFF,TGTGCCAGCAGCGCACATGTAGCGAGCTCCTACAATGAGCAGTTCTTC
TRBD1,TRBJ2-7,TRBV4-3,CASSQDLFGSTGGPGEQYF,TGCGCCAGCAGCCAAGATCTTTTCGGGTCGACAGGGGGCCCTGGCGAGCAGTACTTC
TRBD2,TRBJ2-3,TRBV10-2,CASRLAGITDTQYF,TGCGCCAGCAGGCTAGCGGGGATCACAGATACGCAGTATTTT
TRBD2,TRBJ2-1,TRBV10-1,CASSSGTANEQFF,TGCGCCAGCAGTAGCGGGACCGCGAATGAGCAGTTCTTC
TRBD1,TRBJ2-7,TRBV5-1,CASSPGTGYVEQYF,TGCGCCAGCAGCCCCGGGACAGGGTATGTCGAGCAGTACTTC
TRBD1,TRBJ2-7,TRBV27,CASSGQGYEQYF,TGTGCCAGCAGTGGACAGGGATACGAGCAGTACTTC
TRBD1,TRBJ2-1,TRBV6-6,CASSFGQGRFF,TGTGCCAGCAGTTTTGGACAGGGACGGTTCTTC
TRBD1,TRBJ2-7,TRBV18,CASSTWDSLDEQYF,TGTGCCAGCTCAACGTGGGACAGCTTAGACGAGCAGTACTTC
.,TRBJ1-1,TRBV7-9,CASRKDRRANTEAFF,TGTGCCAGCAGGAAGGACAGAAGAGCGAACACTGAAGCTTTCTTT
.,TRBJ2-7,TRBV28,CASSLPRGSYEQYF,TGTGCCAGCAGTTTACCCAGGGGAAGTTACGAGCAGTACTTC
.,TRBJ2-7,TRBV2,CASEGGIPPYEQYF,TGTGCCTCCGAGGGGGGGATACCACCCTACGAGCAGTACTTC
.,TRBJ1-2,TRBV27,CASSLSGLALISRGYTF,TGTGCCAGCAGTTTATCGGGACTTGCCCTAATTTCACGTGGCTACACCTTC
.,TRBJ2-5,TRBV7-6,CASSWAGGGAPLEQYF,TGTGCCAGCAGCTGGGCGGGTGGCGGTGCCCCCCTGGAGCAGTACTTC
TRBD2,TRBJ2-1,TRBV15,CATSRGEAAGPSLTYNEQFF,TGTGCCACCAGCAGGGGGGAGGCAGCGGGGCCCTCCCTCACCTACAATGAGCAGTTCTTC
TRBD1,TRBJ1-6,TRBV7-3,CASSLNRGSPLHF,TGTGCCAGCAGCTTAAACAGGGGCTCACCCCTCCACTTT
TRBD2,TRBJ2-1,TRBV19,CASRLAANNEQFF,TGTGCCAGTAGACTAGCGGCCAACAATGAGCAGTTCTTC
.,TRBJ2-3,TRBV6-6,CASLTTDTQYF,TGTGCCAGCCTGACAACAGATACGCAGTATTTT
.,TRBJ2-7,TRBV18,CASSPVGVAPYEQYF,TGTGCCAGCTCACCAGTTGGAGTAGCTCCCTACGAGCAGTACTTC
.,TRBJ2-7,TRBV6-5,CASRSHSLYEQYF,TGTGCCAGCAGGTCCCACAGCCTCTACGAGCAGTACTTC
.,TRBJ1-5,TRBV6-5,CASRGGYSNQPQHF,TGTGCCAGCCGTGGCGGGTATAGCAATCAGCCCCAGCATTTT
TRBD2,TRBJ2-5,TRBV5-1,CASSLLAGEETQYF,TGCGCCAGCAGCCTACTAGCGGGGGAAGAGACCCAGTACTTC
TRBD1,TRBJ1-2,TRBV6-5,CASSSTGDYYGYTF,TGTGCCAGCAGTTCCACAGGGGACTACTATGGCTACACCTTC
.,TRBJ1-2,TRBV9,CASSVGAGNYGYTF,TGTGCCAGCAGCGTAGGAGCGGGCAACTATGGCTACACCTTC
.,TRBJ1-1,TRBV18,CASSPRGLTEAFF,TGTGCCAGCTCACCAAGGGGGTTGACTGAAGCTTTCTTT
TRBD2,TRBJ2-2,TRBV5-1,CASSLSGGNTGELFF,TGCGCCAGCAGCCTCAGCGGGGGGAACACCGGGGAGCTGTTTTTT
.,TRBJ1-5,TRBV19,CATKGGNQPQHF,TGTGCCACGAAGGGGGGCAATCAGCCCCAGCATTTT
TRBD1,TRBJ1-3,TRBV5-1,CASSFTGVPGNTIYF,TGCGCCAGCAGCTTCACAGGGGTGCCTGGAAACACCATATATTTT
TRBD1,TRBJ2-7,TRBV18,CASSLFRDSYEQYF,TGTGCCAGCTCACTTTTCCGGGACAGCTACGAGCAGTACTTC
.,TRBJ2-1,TRBV7-2,CASSLGAGRYNEQFF,TGTGCCAGCAGCTTAGGGGCGGGACGATACAATGAGCAGTTCTTC
TRBD2,TRBJ2-5,TRBV9,CASSVTSGGPEETQYF,TGTGCCAGCAGCGTGACTAGCGGAGGACCTGAAGAGACCCAGTACTTC
TRBD2,TRBJ2-2,TRBV19,CASSTQAGGLSGELFF,TGTGCCAGTAGTACCCAAGCGGGGGGGCTTTCCGGGGAGCTGTTTTTT
.,TRBJ2-1,TRBV9,CASSVLGLLNNEQFF,TGTGCCAGCAGCGTCCTAGGACTTTTGAACAATGAGCAGTTCTTC
.,TRBJ2-5,TRBV20-1,CSARVWETQYF,TGCAGTGCCAGGGTTTGGGAGACCCAGTACTTC
TRBD1,TRBJ1-2,TRBV28,CASSLADRAGYGYTF,TGTGCCAGCAGTTTAGCGGACAGGGCAGGCTATGGCTACACCTTC